This T cell receptor beta chain was observed in a study of blood T cell repertoires in COVID-19. Turning to the study itself: Acute and convalescent COVID-19 samples came from the United States, Italy and Spain. PBMCs, B-cell-depleted T cells, or T cells provided the cDNA or gDNA that made up the material.

Authors' analysis steps: Estimates of nucleated cell counts were drawn from the amplification of reference gene primers. Sequencing used immunoSEQ multiplex PCR; TCRdb keeps in-frame clones, though not all of them. Clone size and V and J calls were adopted from that table, with D and trimming inferred from the DNA. The sample holds about 190,000 clones; around 83% are singletons and the top ten take roughly 6.1%. The TCR originated in a woman aged 35 to 49 with acute or convalescent COVID-19. Sequencing used peripheral blood.

The CDR3 sequence: CATATSSTGELFF. In nucleotides, the CDR3 is TGTGCCACCGCGACTAGCTCGACCGGGGAGCTGTTTTTT. The chain uses TRBV19 and TRBJ2-2; 7 positions agree with TRBD2. Germline V lookup: CDR1 LNHDA, CDR2 SQIVND (reference sequence). Unmatched junction bases numbered 7, after V lost 10 bases and J lost 5 bases. The CDR3 spans 13 residues.